The 22 T cell receptor beta chains listed next were all sequenced from one sample in a study of T cells after yellow fever vaccination. One entry per CDR3 protein results from TCRdb running MiXCR on the 5' RACE reads. The table has more than 350,000 distinct CDR3 sequences, around a tenth seen once. This material consisted of PBMCs, taken on the day of the first yellow fever vaccination. These receptors all stem from a man between 18 and 29 years old who received the YFV17D yellow fever vaccine.

Of note for this clonotype: A single base separates this from a much larger clone, so it may be a read error. CDR3 protein: CATSYNRGQPQHF. In DNA form, the CDR3 reads TGTGCCACCAGTTATAACAGGGGTCAGCCCCAGCATTTT. The chain has TRBV6-5 and TRBJ1-5, with TRBD1 matching over 7 bases. This CDR3 has 13 amino acids. Germline CDR1 is MNHEY and CDR2 is SVGAGI.

V is TRBV7-9 and J is TRBJ2-3; maybe TRBD1 (5 bases). Per germline, CDR1 SEHNR and CDR2 FQNEAQ (reference sequence). The CDR3 contains 15 residues. The germline V and J ends were trimmed by 7 bases and 3 bases, with 17 bases remaining between them. The CDR3 spells CASNLQGSGTDTQYF. Written as DNA, the CDR3 is TGTGCCAGCAACCTGCAGGGAAGTGGGACAGATACGCAGTATTTT.

A few counts support this clonotype. V and J are TRBV7-2 and TRBJ2-7, with TRBD1 as a possible D gene (7 bases). Germline values: CDR1 SGHTA, CDR2 FQGNSA. Trimming cost V 4 bases and J 4 bases, with 17 bases left between them. This CDR3 contains 15 residues. The CDR3 DNA reads as TGTGCCAGCAGCTCGCAGGGGGGCGGGGTGTACGAGCAGTACTTC. Protein product: CASSSQGGGVYEQYF.

The V gene is TRBV5-1, the J gene TRBJ2-5; 7 bases align to TRBD2. V lost 4 bases to trimming and J lost 5 bases; unmatched junction nucleotides: 20. This CDR3 contains 18 residues. CDR1 SGHRS and CDR2 YFSETQ come from the germline V gene. The CDR3 loop reads CASSSLPAGIKMGETQYF. The CDR3 region has the DNA TGCGCCAGCAGCAGCCTCCCAGCGGGGATTAAAATGGGCGAGACCCAGTACTTC.

The chain links TRBV5-6 to TRBJ2-3; a possible D gene is TRBD1 (5 bases). The CDR3 loop spans 14 amino acids. Germline CDR1 and CDR2: SGHDT and YYEEEE. V gave up 7 bases and J gave up 3 bases, with 15 bases separating them. The CDR3 sequence is CASFNRRATDTQYF. CDR3 DNA: TGTGCCAGCTTCAACAGGCGAGCGACAGATACGCAGTATTTT.

This clonotype has a count of ten or more. J is TRBJ2-1 and V is TRBV5-1; 13 bases agree with TRBD2. This CDR3 comprises 16 residues. V lost 4 bases, J lost 8 bases, and 9 bases stayed unmatched. Germline V gene sequence: CDR1 SGHRS, CDR2 YFSETQ. The CDR3 is CASSRQTSGGADEQFF. The DNA of the CDR3 is TGCGCCAGCAGCCGGCAAACTAGCGGGGGGGCAGATGAGCAGTTCTTC.

This clonotype was detected many times. V usage is TRBV6-5 and J usage is TRBJ2-7; D call uncertain. CDR1 is MNHEY and CDR2 is SVGAGI in the germline V gene. Trimming cost V 0 bases and J 5 bases, with 11 bases left between them. There are 14 residues in the CDR3. The CDR3 reads CASSYSLDTNEQYF. The CDR3 coding sequence is TGTGCCAGCAGTTACTCTTTAGATACCAACGAGCAGTACTTC.

The genes are TRBV11-2 and TRBJ2-3; TRBD1 matches 7 bases. V lost 4 bases, J lost 2 bases, and 9 bases stayed unmatched. This CDR3 is 16 amino acids long. CDR1 and CDR2 from the germline V gene are SGHAT and FQNNGV. This CDR3 reads CASSYRTGVLTDTQYF. In DNA, the CDR3 is TGTGCCAGCAGCTACCGGACAGGAGTCCTCACAGATACGCAGTATTTT.

The rearrangement links TRBV7-3 to TRBJ1-2; D might be TRBD1 (5 bases). The CDR3 extends over 15 amino acids. Germline V gives CDR1 SGHTA, CDR2 FQGTGA. Trimming shortened V by 1 base and J by 6 bases, and 15 bases separated the two germline ends. The CDR3 sequence: CASSLIGGGRDGYTF. For the CDR3, the DNA is TGTGCCAGCAGCTTAATTGGCGGGGGTAGGGATGGCTACACCTTC.

The chain is built from TRBV14 and TRBJ2-3; D might be TRBD2 (6 bases). Germline values: CDR1 SGHDN, CDR2 FVKESK. The CDR3 runs to 20 residues. Deletions cut 0 bases from V and 1 base from J, with 23 bases between. The CDR3 DNA is TGTGCCAGCAGCCAAGAGCTTGAAACGGGGGTGGACCTGGGCACAGATACGCAGTATTTT. This translates into CASSQELETGVDLGTDTQYF.

The CDR3 is CAGEAWRGPNTGELFF. The CDR3 DNA reads as TGTGCCGGAGAGGCCTGGAGGGGTCCTAACACCGGGGAGCTGTTTTTT. This chain connects TRBV7-9 to TRBJ2-2; tentative D call: TRBD2 (6 bases). The CDR3 consists of 16 residues. CDR1 is SEHNR, CDR2 FQNEAQ, per germline (reference sequence). Trimming cost V 11 bases and J 2 bases, with 21 bases left between them.

This chain connects TRBV20-1 to TRBJ2-7, with D hard to call. The length of the CDR3 is 13 residues. The germline gives CDR1 DFQATT, CDR2 SNEGSKA (reference sequence). The CDR3 spells CSARGVESYEQYV. The CDR3 nucleotides are TGCAGTGCGAGAGGTGTTGAGTCCTACGAGCAGTACGTC.

The chain recombines TRBV12-3 or TRBV12-4 with TRBJ1-2; a possible D gene is TRBD1 (5 bases). Trimming pared 4 bases from V and 5 bases from J, leaving 11 bases between. The CDR3 totals 13 residues. CDR3 sequence (DNA): TGTGCCAGCAGTTCCGGACAACGATATGGCTACACCTTC. This gives the protein CASSSGQRYGYTF.

This clonotype showed up many times. The chain employs TRBV20-1 and TRBJ2-5; no clear D. The ends were cut back, 1 base at V and 1 base at J, with 4 bases in the middle. CDR3 length equals 12 residues. Germline V lookup: CDR1 DFQATT, CDR2 SNEGSKA (reference sequence). The CDR3 loop reads CSARGGQETQYF. CDR3 nucleotide sequence: TGCAGTGCTAGAGGGGGCCAAGAGACCCAGTACTTC.

Many counts were recorded for this clonotype. The chain has TRBV6-2 or TRBV6-3 and TRBJ2-5; D remains ambiguous. In germline, CDR1 is MNHEY, CDR2 SVGEGT. CDR3 length: 13 amino acids. Deletions cut 7 bases from V and 2 bases from J, with 11 bases between. The CDR3 region is CASTPLEQETQYF. DNA of the CDR3: TGTGCCAGCACCCCTTTGGAACAAGAGACCCAGTACTTC.

In its sample, this clonotype was seen a few times. V is TRBV11-2 and J is TRBJ2-1; D may be TRBD1 (5 bases). Trimming removed 5 bases from V and 10 bases from J, with 15 bases in between. Per germline, CDR1 SGHAT and CDR2 FQNNGV. This CDR3 comprises 13 residues. This CDR3 is CASSPDRTSEQFF. The CDR3 DNA follows: TGTGCCAGCAGCCCCGACCGGACATCCGAGCAGTTCTTC.

This clonotype turned up a few times. The chain carries TRBV4-1 and TRBJ2-6; the D is unclear. The CDR3 is 19 amino acids. Trimming cost V 2 bases and J 0 bases, with 17 bases left between them. In germline, CDR1 is MGHRA, CDR2 YSYEKL. CDR3 sequence: CASSQLSKATFSGANVLTF. As DNA, the CDR3 is TGCGCCAGCAGCCAATTAAGTAAGGCCACTTTCTCTGGGGCCAACGTCCTGACTTTC.

This clonotype was detected ten times or more. J is TRBJ2-3 and V is TRBV4-3; D may match TRBD1 or TRBD2 (6 bases each). CDR3 length: 14 amino acids. The germline V gene encodes CDR1 LGHNA and CDR2 YSLEER. V was shortened by 0 bases and J by 11 bases, with 15 bases between the two germline ends. CDR3 DNA sequence: TGCGCCAGCAGCCAAGATGGAGGGCAGGGGAGGCAGTATTTT. Its translation is CASSQDGGQGRQYF.

The rearrangement joins TRBV4-1 to TRBJ2-3; D remains unclear. Trimming cost V 2 bases and J 7 bases, with 19 bases left between them. Germline loops: CDR1 MGHRA, CDR2 YSYEKL. The CDR3 covers 16 residues. CDR3 nucleotide sequence: TGCGCCAGCAGCCAACCTAAAGCCCGCCTGACAAATACGCAGTATTTT. The encoded protein is CASSQPKARLTNTQYF.

The rearrangement joins TRBV7-2 to TRBJ2-2; D not resolved. This CDR3 has 15 amino acids. Germline loops: CDR1 SGHTA, CDR2 FQGNSA. Trimming left V 0 bases short and J 3 bases short, with 8 bases between. CDR3 nucleotide sequence: TGTGCCAGCAGCTTAGCGGAGTCAGACACCGGGGAGCTGTTTTTT. Translating gives CASSLAESDTGELFF. Combining the CDR3 with reference TRBV7-2 and TRBJ2-2 gives the whole variable domain GAGVSQSPSNKVTEKGKDVELRCDPISGHTALYWYRQSLGQGLEFLIYFQGNSAPDKSGLPSDRFSAERTGGSVSTLTIQRTQQEDSAVYLCASSLAESDTGELFFGEGSRLTVL.

The chain couples TRBV27 to TRBJ2-7, with 10 bases identical to TRBD1. Germline trimming cut 5 bases from V and 0 bases from J; bases unmatched to any gene: 4. Germline V gene sequence: CDR1 MNHEY, CDR2 SMNVEV (reference sequence). The CDR3 length is 15 residues. The CDR3 is CASSPGTGDSYEQYF. The CDR3 DNA reads as TGTGCCAGCAGTCCCGGGACAGGGGACTCCTACGAGCAGTACTTC.

This clonotype came up a few times. The DNA of the CDR3 is TGTGCCAGCAGCTCCGGTTGGGGACAGGGTACTGGAGATACGCAGTATTTT. Amino acids: CASSSGWGQGTGDTQYF. The chain combines TRBV7-2 with TRBJ2-3, with 9 bases fitting TRBD1. Germline V gene lookup returns CDR1 SGHTA and CDR2 FQGNSA. The CDR3 length is 17 residues. V shed 4 bases, J shed 5 bases, and the junction held 13 bases outside the gene matches. Based on the CDR3 plus reference TRBV7-2 and TRBJ2-3, the full variable domain is GAGVSQSPSNKVTEKGKDVELRCDPISGHTALYWYRQSLGQGLEFLIYFQGNSAPDKSGLPSDRFSAERTGGSVSTLTIQRTQQEDSAVYLCASSSGWGQGTGDTQYFGPGTRLTVL.